This paragraph covers one T cell receptor beta chain sequence. The record originates from a study of T-cell reconstitution after alpha-beta-depleted transplantation in children. Trimming stripped 0 bases from V and 5 bases from J, with 12 bases between. Germline V CDR1 and CDR2: SGHKS, YYEKEE (reference sequence). The CDR3 runs to 16 residues. The TCRbeta library incorporated unique molecular identifiers. TCRdb independently ran MiXCR on the PCR reads; one entry per CDR3 protein. The sample records 400,000 to 500,000 distinct CDR3 sequences, roughly a tenth being singletons. The sequencing here drew on PBMCs from the stem cell graft donor, taken from the stem cell graft. The chain links TRBV5-5 to TRBJ2-6, with TRBD2 as a possible D gene (5 bases). This receptor was identified in a human donor who donated a stem cell graft to a child with acute myeloid leukemia. Here the CDR3 reads CASSLEPTGWANVLTF. The CDR3 DNA reads TGTGCCAGCAGCTTGGAACCTACGGGGTGGGCCAACGTCCTGACTTTC.